This is a list of T cell receptor beta chains from one sample in a study of cytomegalovirus exposure and HLA in healthy donors. The repertoire was sequenced with immunoSEQ multiplex PCR; TCRdb's copy has only in-frame clones and lacks some. Of some 200,000 clones listed, 76% are singletons. The sample consisted of PBMCs. These TCRs come from a man aged 18 to 30 in good health and CMV-seronegative. CDR3s include the opening cysteine and the closing phenylalanine or tryptophan.

cdr3_length: 13; v_call: TRBV14; j_call: TRBJ1-3; cdr3_aa: CASRGTAGNTIYF
cdr3_length: 15; v_call: TRBV5-6; j_call: TRBJ1-1; cdr3_aa: CASSLFPGSNTEAFF
cdr3_length: 18; v_call: TRBV5-1; j_call: TRBJ2-2; cdr3_aa: CASSILPGQGTIIGELFF
cdr3_length: 14; v_call: TRBV6-1; j_call: TRBJ2-2; cdr3_aa: CASSRTGQTGELFF
cdr3_length: 14; v_call: TRBV5-1; j_call: TRBJ1-2; cdr3_aa: CASSLGQDISGYTF
cdr3_length: 12; v_call: TRBV28; j_call: TRBJ1-5; cdr3_aa: CASSQSDQPQHF
cdr3_length: 15; v_call: TRBV18; j_call: TRBJ2-7; cdr3_aa: CASSPQGDSVREQYF
cdr3_length: 14; v_call: TRBV30; j_call: TRBJ1-1; cdr3_aa: CAWSVMRGGTEAFF
cdr3_length: 15; v_call: TRBV28; j_call: TRBJ1-5; cdr3_aa: CASSSLQGTNQPQHF
cdr3_length: 13; v_call: TRBV30; j_call: TRBJ1-1; cdr3_aa: CAWSVQAYTEAFF
cdr3_length: 14; v_call: TRBV6-1; j_call: TRBJ1-5; cdr3_aa: CASRGQTSNQPQHF
cdr3_length: 16; v_call: TRBV19; j_call: TRBJ1-5; cdr3_aa: CASSAPGGTSNQPQHF
cdr3_length: 14; v_call: TRBV14; j_call: TRBJ2-7; cdr3_aa: CASSLRDRRNEQYF
cdr3_length: 13; v_call: TRBV30; j_call: TRBJ1-1; cdr3_aa: CAWSSAFWAEAFF
cdr3_length: 14; v_call: TRBV30; j_call: TRBJ2-7; cdr3_aa: CAWSRGGAFGEQYF
cdr3_length: 15; v_call: TRBV10-3; j_call: TRBJ2-2; cdr3_aa: CAISEAGGDTGELFF
cdr3_length: 12; v_call: TRBV2; j_call: -; cdr3_aa: CASGQGSYEQYF
cdr3_length: 13; v_call: TRBV6-1; j_call: TRBJ2-5; cdr3_aa: CASRLAEQETQYF
cdr3_length: 11; v_call: TRBV29-1; j_call: TRBJ1-1; cdr3_aa: CSVWEGGKAFF
cdr3_length: 15; v_call: TRBV30; j_call: TRBJ1-5; cdr3_aa: CAWSAGTDSNQPQHF
cdr3_length: 15; v_call: TRBV10-2; j_call: TRBJ2-7; cdr3_aa: CASSGQGEVGYEQYF
cdr3_length: 13; v_call: TRBV5-1; j_call: TRBJ2-2; cdr3_aa: CASSSGVTGELFF
cdr3_length: 14; v_call: TRBV18; j_call: TRBJ1-1; cdr3_aa: CASSPQGRLTEAFF
cdr3_length: 13; v_call: TRBV29-1; j_call: TRBJ1-4; cdr3_aa: CSISWSVNEKLFF
cdr3_length: 14; v_call: TRBV7-9; j_call: TRBJ1-1; cdr3_aa: CASSPGTANTEAFF
cdr3_length: 15; v_call: TRBV10-3; j_call: TRBJ2-7; cdr3_aa: CAISGGGTGIYEQYF